The clone carrying this T cell receptor beta chain was detected ten times or more. The sample comes from a study of T-cell reconstitution after alpha-beta-depleted transplantation in children. A TCRbeta library incorporating unique molecular identifiers was prepared. From the PCR reads, TCRdb called clonotypes with MiXCR, one entry per CDR3 protein. The sample lists fewer than 400,000 distinct CDR3 sequences, over 20% occurring once. The ends were cut back, 0 bases at V and 2 bases at J, with 5 bases in the middle. The V gene's germline CDR1 is ENHRY and CDR2 SYGVKD. The CDR3 is 13 residues long. The sequences come from PBMCs from the stem cell graft donor, collected from the stem cell graft. This receptor was identified in a human donor who donated a stem cell graft to a child with acute myeloid leukemia. The rearrangement joins TRBV10-3 to TRBJ2-7; D is uncertain. CDR3 DNA: TGTGCCATCAGTGAGTCTCCGGCCTACGAGCAGTACTTC. It translates to CAISESPAYEQYF.